This T cell receptor (beta chain) was identified in a study of cytomegalovirus exposure and HLA in healthy donors. This CDR3 region has 14 residues. Germline V gives CDR1 SGDLS, CDR2 YYNGEE. The junction had 3 bases not matched to a gene; V was cut back by 4 bases and J by 4 bases. TCRdb's copy holds only in-frame clones and misses some; the assay was immunoSEQ multiplex PCR. The sample holds about 110,000 clones, around nine tenths seen once. The study, taken as a whole, reports: The classifier was said to identify cytomegalovirus status with high specificity and sensitivity.

Worth noting for this clone: Its antigen is not known.

This chain uses TRBV9 with TRBJ2-5; TRBD2 agrees at 11 bases. This TCR was sampled from a woman between 18 and 29 years old in good health and CMV-seronegative. The sequenced material came from PBMCs. The CDR3 DNA is TGTGCCAGCAGCCCGGGGACTAGCGGAGAGACCCAGTACTTC. Translation gives CASSPGTSGETQYF.